This TCR beta chain originates from a study of regulatory T cells in long-lasting Graves disease. This sample's time point: newly diagnosed GD, antithyroid drugs for less than 3 months. The authors made the TCR library using RNA they extracted from PBMCs. Per the germline V gene, CDR1 is SGHNT and CDR2 is YENEEA. The CDR3 sequence is 17 residues long. V was clipped by 6 bases and J by 10 bases, with 28 bases between them. HTBI primers from iRepertoire and Arm-PCR of CDR3 regions yielded the TCR beta libraries. Each CDR3 protein gets one entry after TCRdb re-called the multiplex PCR reads with MiXCR. The table lists around 320,000 distinct CDR3 sequences, 16% of them singletons, with 30% in the top ten. There are a few counts of this clonotype. These data were also reused for a study on T cells in Graves' hyperthyroidism and ophthalmopathy. That work states: Separating ophthalmopathy from stable hyperthyroidism was achieved by a 13 V-J model.

This TCR derives from a middle-aged man with Graves disease. The V call is TRBV11-3, the J call TRBJ1-3; D not resolved. The specimen comprised peripheral blood mononuclear cells (PBMCs), sampled at new diagnosis, from a patient treated with antithyroid drugs. In DNA, the CDR3 is TGTGCCAGCAGTTTGCATGACGACAAGGCCATTGGCAGGACCATATATTTT. It codes for CASSLHDDKAIGRTIYF.